This TCR beta chain was sequenced during a study of T cell repertoires in cytomegalovirus infection (dated by TCRdb to the late 2010s). Study-wide context: Alongside well-studied HLA-B-restricted epitopes, the peptide stimulations were aimed at recently identified HLA-C-restricted CMV epitopes, whose presentation resists viral immunomodulation. Donor HLA type was relevant to the analysis, as public TCR beta signatures indicated carriage of CMV infection together with the matching HLA type. What the research found in general, with its limitations: In both this cohort and an independent roughly 350-donor cohort, the cumulative frequency of public TCR beta family members distinguished carriers of CMV infection plus the relevant HLA type. The ex vivo response was dominated by HLA-C-restricted CMV-specific TCR beta clonotypes, which also provided the single most frequent clonotype in two of eight donors.

The label giving this sample's treatment or condition can be read as: in vitro stimulation with specific CMV peptide epitopes to enrich CMV-specific T cells. The CDR3, cysteine through phenylalanine, is 17 amino acids long. The CDR3 DNA has 51 bases and is translated from base 1. CDR1 and CDR2 were assigned from the germline V gene as SGHVS and FNYEAQ. V loses 2 bases, J loses 2 bases, and the germline ends lie 16 bases apart. Concerning this clonotype: The clone's antigen remains unknown. The record has no base qualities; no much larger clone is one base away.

TCRdb names Illumina HiSeq 1500 as the instrument used. Using fastp trimming at Q25 and MiXCR clonotype assembly, TCRdb reanalyzed the public sequencing data and kept in-frame beta chains. Rows with one shared CDR3 protein collapse into an entry with the most common genes and DNA. The sample table contains roughly 730,000 distinct CDR3 sequences; only one count was recorded for 33% of them. The ten largest clones capture approximately 18% of the sample. This TCR was sampled from a human donor in good health (CMV status not recorded). Some clones in this sample may be carry-over from other donors' samples. The chain is made from TRBV7-6 and TRBJ2-1; the D region may be TRBD1 or TRBD2, each matching 5 bases equally. The specimen was cultured PBMCs, collected from culture after CMV antigen stimulation. The DNA is as follows: TGTGCCAGCAGCTTATTAGAGGGCTCGGACACCTACAATGAGCAGTTCTTC. Translated, this gives CASSLLEGSDTYNEQFF.